This entry lists 32 T cell receptor beta chains sequenced from one sample in a study of response to subunit inactivated influenza vaccine. One entry per CDR3 protein results from TCRdb running MiXCR on the RT-PCR reads. The data contain 800,000 or so distinct CDR3 sequences, approximately 21% of them seen just once; the ten biggest clones take up roughly 10%. This sample comprised PBMCs from blood, obtained 5 days after vaccination. These receptors were taken from a man aged 50-60 years who received an inactivated influenza vaccine.

The rearrangement links TRBV28 to TRBJ2-1; TRBD2 matches at 8 bases. This CDR3 comprises 16 residues. Germline V lookup: CDR1 MDHEN, CDR2 SYDVKM. The J segment lost 7 bases and the V segment lost 7 bases, leaving 15 bases of the junction unmatched. The CDR3 protein is CASNLGGLGFFNEQFF. CDR3 in DNA: TGTGCCAGCAACCTGGGGGGACTAGGGTTTTTTAATGAGCAGTTCTTC.

J is TRBJ2-1 and V is TRBV6-1, with 12 bases identical to TRBD2. V lost 4 bases and J lost 5; bases outside the gene matches: 9. The length of the CDR3 is 17 residues. Germline CDR1 and CDR2: MNHNS and SASEGT. The CDR3 nucleotides are TGTGCCAGCAGTGGACGGCCCGGACTAGCGGGGCACAATGAGCAGTTCTTC. Amino acids: CASSGRPGLAGHNEQFF.

The chain joins TRBV7-2 to TRBJ1-5; D is possibly TRBD1 (5 bases). This CDR3 contains 14 residues. Germline assignment: CDR1 SGHTA and CDR2 FQGNSA. Trimming left V 9 bases short and J 9 bases short, with 21 bases between. CDR3 protein: CASGPGTGRSPQHF. The CDR3 bases are TGTGCCAGTGGGCCGGGGACTGGGAGGTCGCCCCAGCATTTT.

V gene TRBV20-1 combines with J gene TRBJ2-7, with 7 nucleotides matching TRBD1. Germline CDR1 reads DFQATT; CDR2 reads SNEGSKA (reference sequence). This CDR3 is 12 amino acids long. V lost 5 bases and J lost 3; bases outside the gene matches: 4. The CDR3, as DNA: TGCAGTGCTTCGGGACAGAACTACGAGCAGTACTTC. Its protein product is CSASGQNYEQYF.

Ten or more counts support this clonotype. The chain combines TRBV12-3 or TRBV12-4 with TRBJ2-1; D is unclear. V shed 8 bases and J shed 7 bases, with 15 bases lying between them. This CDR3 has 13 residues. The CDR3 DNA follows: TGTGCCAGCCACATTAGAGAGATGAATGAGCAGTTCTTC. Its protein is CASHIREMNEQFF.

This rearrangement joins TRBV10-3 to TRBJ1-1; tentative D call: TRBD1 (5 bases). Germline V CDR1 and CDR2: ENHRY, SYGVKD. Trimming stripped 6 bases from V and 4 bases from J, with 24 bases between. The CDR3 is 17 amino acids. The chain's CDR3 is CAIRSRDGDSWGTEAFF. Here the CDR3 DNA reads TGTGCCATCAGATCTCGGGACGGAGATTCGTGGGGCACTGAAGCTTTCTTT.

The chain is built from TRBV4-3 and TRBJ1-2; no clear D. The CDR3 has 16 residues. Germline V CDR1 and CDR2: LGHNA, YSLEER. Trimming pared 0 bases from V and 2 bases from J, leaving 13 bases between. The CDR3 nucleotides read TGCGCCAGCAGCCAAGATCCTGGAGTAAGGAACTATGGCTACACCTTC. It yields the protein CASSQDPGVRNYGYTF.

The V call is TRBV12-3 or TRBV12-4, the J call TRBJ2-7; D perhaps matches TRBD2 (6 bases). The length of the CDR3 is 13 residues. The V end lost 7 bases, the J end lost 2 bases, and 12 bases lay between the germline ends. CDR3 region: CASTPGLPYEQYF. The DNA of the CDR3 is TGTGCCAGCACCCCGGGACTTCCCTACGAGCAGTACTTC.

This clonotype was seen only a few times. The CDR3 nucleotides are TGCAGCGCTCGCGGTAGCGGAGGCGAGACCCAGTACTTC. As protein: CSARGSGGETQYF. The chain employs TRBV29-1 and TRBJ2-5, with D possibly TRBD2 on 6 matching bases. Germline CDR1 reads SQVTM; CDR2 reads ANQGSEA. V dropped 7 bases and J dropped 5 bases, with 17 bases sitting between them. This CDR3 comprises 13 residues.

This chain joins TRBV11-2 and TRBJ2-2; the D gene is possibly TRBD1 (6 bases). Germline V gene lookup returns CDR1 SGHAT and CDR2 FQNNGV. The CDR3 extends over 16 amino acids. V lost 2 bases, J lost 2 bases, and 12 bases lay in between. For the CDR3, the DNA is TGTGCCAGCAGCTTATTGCCAGGGGACAACACCGGGGAGCTGTTTTTT. It translates to CASSLLPGDNTGELFF.

This clonotype was detected only a few times. V and J are TRBV20-1 and TRBJ2-5; TRBD1 matches 8 bases. CDR1 is DFQATT, CDR2 SNEGSKA, per germline (reference sequence). V dropped 5 bases and J dropped 4; count of bases not matched to a gene: 9. This CDR3 contains 14 residues. The CDR3 region is CSASRQGAIETQYF. CDR3 in DNA: TGCAGTGCTTCCCGGCAGGGGGCTATAGAGACCCAGTACTTC.

The J gene is TRBJ2-3, the V gene TRBV9, with 12 bases lining up with TRBD2. V lost 0 bases, J lost 6 bases, and 2 bases stayed unmatched. The CDR3 extends over 15 amino acids. CDR1 SGDLS and CDR2 YYNGEE come from the germline V gene. The CDR3 sequence is CASSVASGGADTQYF. The CDR3 DNA reads as TGTGCCAGCAGCGTAGCTAGCGGGGGGGCGGATACGCAGTATTTT. The full variable domain, rest sourced from reference TRBV9 and TRBJ2-3, is DSGVTQTPKHLITATGQRVTLRCSPRSGDLSVYWYQQSLDQGLQFLIQYYNGEERAKGNILERFSAQQFPDLHSELNLSSLELGDSALYFCASSVASGGADTQYFGPGTRLTVL.

This rearrangement joins TRBV20-1 to TRBJ1-1; possible D gene TRBD1, 6 bases. V gave up 0 bases and J gave up 3 bases, with 17 bases separating them. Germline CDR1 is DFQATT and CDR2 is SNEGSKA (reference sequence). The CDR3 sequence is 16 residues long. CDR3 coding DNA: TGCAGTGCTAGAGATGTATTACAGGGAGGGTACACTGAAGCTTTCTTT. Its translation is CSARDVLQGGYTEAFF.

V and J are TRBV7-3 and TRBJ2-7, with D tentatively TRBD2 (6 bases). Germline V gene sequence: CDR1 SGHTA, CDR2 FQGTGA. V was pared by 0 bases and J by 3 bases, with 15 bases between. The CDR3 loop spans 16 amino acids. The CDR3 DNA reads as TGTGCCAGCAGCTTAACCGGGGCTAGCGCGAGCTACGAGCAGTACTTC. Its protein product is CASSLTGASASYEQYF.

This clonotype was seen a few times. The chain combines TRBV30 with TRBJ2-7, with 10 bases aligning to TRBD1. V shed 2 bases and J 3 bases; nucleotides not matched to a gene: 10. Germline V CDR1 and CDR2: GTSNPN, SVGIG (reference sequence). The CDR3 has 16 amino acids. The DNA of the CDR3 is TGTGCCTGGAGTCCCCTTCTGACAGGGGGCTTCTACGAGCAGTACTTC. Its translation: CAWSPLLTGGFYEQYF.

The rearrangement joins TRBV12-3 or TRBV12-4 to TRBJ2-2; 7 positions match TRBD1. The CDR3 spans 16 residues. The V and J ends lost 5 bases and 2 bases, in that order; junction bases with no gene match: 8. CDR3 residues: CASSGPGTVNTGELFF. The CDR3 region has the DNA TGTGCCAGCAGTGGCCCCGGGACAGTCAACACCGGGGAGCTGTTTTTT.

The rearrangement links TRBV25-1 to TRBJ2-5, with D possibly matching TRBD1 (5 bases). Trimming removed 2 bases at V and 1 base at J, with 8 bases between. The CDR3 spans 14 residues. CDR1 and CDR2 (germline): MGHDK, SYGVNS. The CDR3 nucleotides are TGTGCCAGCAGTGAACTCGACAGCCAAGAGACCCAGTACTTC. Amino acid sequence: CASSELDSQETQYF.

This sequence joins TRBV6-2 or TRBV6-3 and TRBJ2-1; perhaps TRBD1 as D (5 bases). The V gene lost 2 bases and the J gene lost 2 bases, with 19 bases spanning the gap. This CDR3 has 18 residues. Per germline, CDR1 MNHEY and CDR2 SVGEGT. The CDR3 DNA is TGTGCCAGCAGTTACCCCCTCTTGGCGGACAAAGCCTACAATGAGCAGTTCTTC. Translated: CASSYPLLADKAYNEQFF.

The table lists this clonotype with a few counts. The CDR3 DNA reads TGCAGCGTCTGGGACGGAGGTTACGAGCAGTACTTC. It specifies CSVWDGGYEQYF. The V and J genes are TRBV29-1 and TRBJ2-7; TRBD1 or TRBD2 may be the D gene (5 bases each). Germline CDR1 is SQVTM and CDR2 is ANQGSEA. This CDR3 has 12 residues. V was cut by 6 bases and J by 4 bases, with 13 bases left in between.

This clonotype was seen many times. The V and J genes are TRBV4-3 and TRBJ1-2; D unresolved. Deletions cut 0 bases from V and 7 bases from J, with 12 bases between. The CDR3 has 14 amino acids. The germline gives CDR1 LGHNA, CDR2 YSLEER. CDR3 residues: CASSQDLGSSGYTF. The CDR3 DNA is TGCGCCAGCAGCCAAGATCTGGGGAGTTCTGGCTACACCTTC.

This clonotype appeared a few times. The V and J genes are TRBV15 and TRBJ2-1; 15 bases are shared with TRBD2. The V segment lost 3 bases and the J segment 3 bases; nucleotides outside the gene matches: 0. Per the germline V gene, CDR1 is LNHNV and CDR2 is YYDKDF (reference sequence). This CDR3 has 16 residues. CDR3 DNA: TGTGCCACCAGCAGGGGACTAGCGGGAGGCTACAATGAGCAGTTCTTC. This codes for CATSRGLAGGYNEQFF. Supplemented by reference TRBV15 and TRBJ2-1, the full variable domain reads DAMVIQNPRYQVTQFGKPVTLSCSQTLNHNVMYWYQQKSSQAPKLLFHYYDKDFNNEADTPDNFQSRRPNTSFCFLDIRSPGLGDTAMYLCATSRGLAGGYNEQFFGPGTRLTVL.

This clonotype was seen more than once but under ten times. The V and J genes are TRBV7-3 and TRBJ2-3; D might be TRBD1 (7 bases). The V gene lost 4 bases and the J gene lost 1 base, with 21 bases spanning the gap. CDR3 length: 18 residues. Germline CDR1 and CDR2: SGHTA and FQGTGA. The CDR3 here is CASSSKTGRASGTDTQYF. The CDR3 DNA follows: TGTGCCAGCAGCTCTAAGACAGGGCGGGCTAGCGGCACAGATACGCAGTATTTT.

The rearrangement joins TRBV4-1 to TRBJ2-1, with 7 positions matching TRBD2. This CDR3 region has 13 residues. The J segment lost 8 bases and the V segment lost 1 base, leaving 2 bases of the junction unmatched. Germline V gene sequence: CDR1 MGHRA, CDR2 YSYEKL. In DNA form, the CDR3 reads TGCGCCAGCAGCCAAGGGGCGGGGGATGAGCAGTTCTTC. Translating gives CASSQGAGDEQFF.

This clonotype has a count of ten or more. V is TRBV5-1 and J is TRBJ2-7; D may be TRBD1 (6 bases). V dropped 4 bases and J dropped 7 bases, with 15 bases sitting between them. This CDR3 is 13 amino acids long. Germline loops: CDR1 SGHRS, CDR2 YFSETQ. The CDR3 protein is CASSKLQGREQYF. The CDR3 coding sequence is TGCGCCAGCAGCAAATTACAGGGTCGAGAGCAGTACTTC.

As for this clonotype: One junction end does not reproduce the germline sequence, and a read error may be involved. The chain has TRBV6-1 and TRBJ2-5, with 14 bases aligning to TRBD2. CDR1 is MNHNS and CDR2 is SASEGT in the germline V gene. The CDR3 extends over 16 amino acids. CDR3 in DNA: TGTGCCCGCAGCCTGGGACTAGCGGGAGTAGAAGAGACCCAGTACTTC. As protein: CARSLGLAGVEETQYF.

This clonotype came up a few times. This chain uses TRBV28 with TRBJ2-5; D unresolved. Germline V gives CDR1 MDHEN, CDR2 SYDVKM. The CDR3 contains 14 residues. The V and J ends lost 6 bases and 6 bases respectively, with 17 bases between them. The CDR3 spells CASSMIKRTKTQYF. In nucleotides, the CDR3 is TGTGCCAGCAGCATGATAAAGAGAACAAAGACCCAGTACTTC. Looking up the rest from reference TRBV28 and TRBJ2-5 gives the full variable domain: DVKVTQSSRYLVKRTGEKVFLECVQDMDHENMFWYRQDPGLGLRLIYFSYDVKMKEKGDIPEGYSVSREKKERFSLILESASTNQTSMYLCASSMIKRTKTQYFGPGTRLLVL.

The sample holds a few counts of this clonotype. The chain carries TRBV4-3 and TRBJ2-3; D not certain. This CDR3 contains 16 residues. The V gene's germline CDR1 is LGHNA and CDR2 YSLEER. The V end lost 1 base, the J end lost 3 bases, and 14 bases lay between the germline ends. CDR3 protein: CASSQGLTLRTDTQYF. The CDR3, as DNA: TGCGCCAGCAGCCAAGGGCTGACCTTACGTACAGATACGCAGTATTTT.

This rearrangement joins TRBV7-9 to TRBJ2-1; a possible D gene is TRBD1 (5 bases). The CDR3 loop spans 13 amino acids. Per germline, CDR1 SEHNR and CDR2 FQNEAQ (reference sequence). V shed 1 base and J shed 10 bases, with 11 bases lying between them. The CDR3 DNA reads TGTGCCAGCAGCTTAGGGACATTTGTCGAGCAGTTCTTC. Its protein is CASSLGTFVEQFF.

This clonotype was counted only a few times. The rearrangement uses TRBV4-3 and TRBJ2-7, with 14 positions matching TRBD2. CDR1 LGHNA and CDR2 YSLEER come from the germline V gene. J lost 5 bases, V lost 2 bases, and 5 bases had no gene match. The length of the CDR3 is 16 residues. CDR3 protein: CASSQTEGLAGDEQYF. The CDR3 DNA is TGCGCCAGCAGCCAAACGGAGGGACTAGCGGGGGACGAGCAGTACTTC.

This clonotype occurred a few times. The chain uses TRBV5-1 and TRBJ1-1, with D unclear. Trimming stripped 7 bases from V and 0 bases from J, with 10 bases between. The CDR3 spans 13 residues. Germline-derived CDR1 and CDR2 are SGHRS and YFSETQ. The CDR3 bases are TGCGCCAGCCGGTGGGAGGTGAACACTGAAGCTTTCTTT. Translating gives CASRWEVNTEAFF.

This clonotype was observed at least ten times. The V call is TRBV12-3 or TRBV12-4, the J call TRBJ2-5; 7 nucleotides align to TRBD1. With V trimmed by 5 bases and J by 2 bases, 5 bases remained unmatched. The CDR3 contains 14 residues. The CDR3 DNA follows: TGTGCCAGCAGTCGACAGGGTTTGCAAGAGACCCAGTACTTC. Protein: CASSRQGLQETQYF.

The chain joins TRBV21-1 to TRBJ2-7; the table's D call, TRBD2, has no DNA check behind it. TRBV21-1 counts as a pseudogene. The CDR3 covers 16 residues. CDR3 in amino acids: CASSPNSPGVPYEQYF. The CDR3, as DNA: TGTGCCAGCAGCCCCAATTCGCCGGGAGTACCCTACGAGCAGTACTTC.